This T cell receptor beta chain appears in the sequencing data of a study of cytomegalovirus exposure and HLA in healthy donors. PCR was performed using 60 Vbeta and 13 Jbeta primers. Here immunoSEQ multiplex PCR was the method, and the copy in TCRdb shows in-frame clones only, minus some. The data show fewer than 130,000 clones, less than 75% seen once. This clone came up a few times. This CDR3 contains 16 residues. Germline loops: CDR1 LGHNA, CDR2 YSLEER. Trimming removed 0 bases at V and 2 bases at J, with 14 bases between. The source of this sequence is a man aged 35 to 55 in good health and CMV-seropositive. V gene TRBV4-3 combines with J gene TRBJ2-7; maybe TRBD2 (6 bases). The sample comprised PBMCs. The chain's CDR3 is CASSQDLGGGPYEQYF. In nucleotides, the CDR3 is TGCGCCAGCAGCCAAGATCTCGGGGGAGGTCCCTACGAGCAGTACTTC.